These 10 T cell receptor beta chains originate from one sample sequenced in a study of T cells in tumors and immune-related adverse events. Profiling relied on immunoSEQ multiplex PCR, and the TCRdb table lists in-frame clones only, not all of them. The table shows about 11,000 clones, with approximately 90% occurring only once. The sample in question was lymph node tissue, obtained from a patient treated with anti-PD-1 therapy. The origin of the receptors is a female donor with metastatic renal cell carcinoma.

The rearrangement joins TRBV30 to TRBJ1-4; D is possibly TRBD1 (5 bases). This CDR3 contains 15 residues. Germline lookup yields CDR1 GTSNPN and CDR2 SVGIG (reference sequence). V gave up 0 bases and J gave up 8 bases, with 16 bases separating them. CDR3 region: CAWSVGPGAGEKLFF. The CDR3 DNA follows: TGTGCCTGGAGTGTAGGTCCCGGGGCAGGGGAAAAACTGTTTTTT.

This clone was seen more than once but under ten times. The rearrangement joins TRBV7-9 to TRBJ1-1; the D is unclear. V lost 3 bases and J 5 bases, leaving 13 bases between the germline ends. This CDR3 spans 14 amino acids. Germline V gives CDR1 SEHNR, CDR2 FQNEAQ (reference sequence). The CDR3 DNA is TGTGCCAGCAGCTTCCAACTAGCAGAGACTGAAGCTTTCTTT. It encodes CASSFQLAETEAFF.

V usage is TRBV6-6 and J usage is TRBJ2-3, with D perhaps TRBD2 (7 bases). Trimming took off 7 bases at V and 0 bases at J, with 14 bases between the two ends. This CDR3 has 15 residues. From germline, CDR1 is MNHNY and CDR2 SVGAGI (reference sequence). CDR3 coding DNA: TGTGCCAGCAACTCGGGGGGCACTAGCACAGATACGCAGTATTTT. Translated, it gives CASNSGGTSTDTQYF.

The chain is built from TRBV5-6 and TRBJ2-5; 8 bases fit TRBD2. The germline gives CDR1 SGHDT, CDR2 YYEEEE. The CDR3 consists of 15 residues. After removal of 4 bases from V and 2 bases from J, the junction contained 7 bases not matched to a gene. CDR3 sequence: CASSGQLAEQETQYF. The CDR3 nucleotides read TGTGCCAGCAGCGGCCAACTAGCGGAACAAGAGACCCAGTACTTC.

J is TRBJ1-1 and V is TRBV25-1; the D is unclear. CDR3 length: 14 residues. Trimming removed 3 bases at V and 1 base at J, with 9 bases between. Looked up from germline, CDR1 is MGHDK and CDR2 is SYGVNS. CDR3 in amino acids: CASSDISQNTEAFF. The CDR3 nucleotides read TGTGCCAGCAGTGACATATCACAGAACACTGAAGCTTTCTTT.

This CDR3 is CASSQDLTGSPLHF. The CDR3 DNA sequence: TGCGCCAGCAGCCAAGATCTAACTGGTTCACCCCTCCACTTT. V usage is TRBV4-3 and J usage is TRBJ1-6; D not resolved. Germline loops: CDR1 LGHNA, CDR2 YSLEER. Deletions cut 0 bases from V and 9 bases from J, with 9 bases between. CDR3 size: 14 residues.

The CDR3 protein is CSVEYSSDTQYF. CDR3 bases: TGCAGCGTTGAATATAGTTCGGATACGCAGTATTTT. The chain combines TRBV29-1 with TRBJ2-3; no clear D. The CDR3 length is 12 residues. The germline V gene has CDR1 SQVTM and CDR2 ANQGSEA. V was cut by 2 bases and J by 6 bases, with 9 bases left in between.

The V call is TRBV4-2, the J call TRBJ2-7, with TRBD1 identical over 7 bases. In germline, CDR1 is LGHNA, CDR2 YNFKEQ. J lost 3 bases, V lost 0 bases, and 5 bases had no gene match. The CDR3 sequence is 15 residues long. CDR3 coding DNA: TGTGCCAGCAGCCAAGAAGCCGACAGGGTCTACGAGCAGTACTTC. Its protein is CASSQEADRVYEQYF.

V and J are TRBV7-2 and TRBJ2-1; D may be TRBD2 (7 bases). Trimming removed 5 bases at V and 0 bases at J, with 17 bases between. This CDR3 contains 17 residues. CDR1 SGHTA and CDR2 FQGNSA come from the germline V gene. CDR3 coding DNA: TGTGCCAGCAGCCGGGGGGCGGGGAGACCCTCCTACAATGAGCAGTTCTTC. Translated, it gives CASSRGAGRPSYNEQFF.

The chain recombines TRBV9 with TRBJ2-7; possibly TRBD2 for D (6 bases). This CDR3 region has 15 residues. Germline loops: CDR1 SGDLS, CDR2 YYNGEE. Trimming shortened V by 3 bases and J by 1 base, and 14 bases separated the two germline ends. This CDR3 is CASSAGGYESYEQYF. Written as DNA, the CDR3 is TGTGCCAGCAGCGCCGGAGGGTACGAATCCTACGAGCAGTACTTC.